The TCR beta chain described here comes from a study of molecular identifiers for immune sequencing clone quantification. At least ten counts were recorded for this clonotype. Libraries from naive CD8 cells were generated from approximately 20,000 to 980,000 sorted cells (with 10%, 30% or 50% RNA). A CD8+CD4-CCR7+CD45RA+ gate was used to sort naive CD8 T cells. For bulk TCR libraries, previously described methods and listed TCR primers were used. TCRdb re-called the PCR reads through MiXCR, storing one row per CDR3 protein. This table has about 89,000 distinct CDR3 sequences, around a fifth appearing once. V dropped 7 bases and J dropped 6 bases, with 11 bases sitting between them. Germline V CDR1 and CDR2: SGHAT, FQNNGV. This CDR3 is built from 12 residues.

Sequences were obtained from naive CD8+ T cells from blood, with Jurkat cell RNA spiked in. Subset in this sample: FACS-sorted CD8+CD4-CCR7+CD45RA+ naive T cells. This chain uses TRBV11-2 with TRBJ2-3; D remains ambiguous. This TCR came from a human donor in good health. Some libraries in this study had Jurkat cell RNA spiked in. CDR3 in DNA: TGTGCCAGCAAACCACTCAGGGATACGCAGTATTTT. It codes for CASKPLRDTQYF.